This record concerns one TCR beta chain sequence. This clone has just one count. The clone's antigen remains unknown. No clone much larger than this one lies a single base away; base qualities are absent. One collaborating source in Seattle enrolled patients during active infection and followed them longitudinally through the course of disease. Each collaborating institution followed its own protocols to collect whole blood in K2EDTA tubes. For TCRbeta analysis, collaborator samples were shipped as frozen whole blood, as isolated PBMCs, or as DNA extracted from either sample type. TCRbeta CDR3 regions were amplified from genomic DNA by means of the immunoSEQ Assay, a bias-controlled multiplex PCR. On the study's bioinformatics: The number of nucleated cells in each sample was estimated by amplification of reference gene primers within the assay. To quantify the absolute abundance of each unique TCRbeta CDR3 rearrangement, sequence reads were collapsed and filtered. For each sample, productive Simpson clonality was calculated as the square root of Simpson's diversity index over productive rearrangements. Sourced from immuneACCESS, this table was stored by TCRdb with only in-frame sequences that have V and J called. A share of the clones is absent; for the studies checked, an unresolved V gene accounts for under half, and the remainder has no known explanation. That table gives V, J and clone size, and the DNA gave D and trimming. Across this sample there are a few hundred thousand clones, with around 90% seen only once. The ten largest clones add up to roughly 10% of the sample.

These data are taken from a study of blood T cell repertoires in COVID-19 (dated by TCRdb to the early 2020s). Describing the broader study: Samples from collaborators originated in the United States, Italy and Spain and spanned both the acute and convalescent phases of COVID-19. Where available, HLA class I and class II types were obtained from metadata supplied by the sample provider rather than from assay-based typing. Samples were obtained from the ongoing ImmuneRACE study (first 160 participants) and from about 1,300 subjects provided by 6 global collaborators. Subjects who had been exposed to COVID-19, were actively infected with it, or had recovered from it provided the deeply sampled blood TCRbeta repertoires that made up the dataset. The material from the prospective study consisted of cDNA or gDNA derived from T cells, B-cell-depleted T cells, or PBMCs. The repertoires were released in a freely available public database meant as a resource for research on the immune response to SARS-CoV-2. Sample metadata almost always included a de-identified subject ID, COVID-19 status, age in years and sex.

General study outcomes and caveats: Clinical and demographic metadata were provided uncurated, with the amount varying by source and participant.

The TCR comes from a woman in her 70s with COVID-19, enrolled during active disease. Material: peripheral blood.

Read as DNA, the sequence is TGTGCCAGCAGGGGACTAGCGGGTACCACAGATACGCAGTATTTT. Translated, this is CASRGLAGTTDTQYF. Recombination linked TRBV3-1 (or the pseudogene TRBV3-2) to TRBJ2-3; 12 central nucleotides agree with TRBD2. The CDR3 runs 15 residues from the cysteine to the phenylalanine. Of all the DNA, just the CDR3 is kept, 45 bases in frame from base 1. Relative to germline, V is missing 6 bases and J is missing 2 bases, with 3 bases of the junction outside any gene match. Per the germline V gene (reference sequence), LGHDT is the CDR1 and YNNKEL is the CDR2.